Below, 13 T cell receptor beta chains from the same sample are listed, as sequenced in a study of cytomegalovirus exposure and HLA in healthy donors (dated by TCRdb to about 2017). Library preparation was by the immunoSEQ multiplex PCR assay. The multiplex PCR relied on a mix of 60 forward primers for TCR Vbeta segments and 13 reverse primers for TCR Jbeta segments. TCRdb took this table from immuneACCESS and kept in-frame rearrangements with V and J called. Such tables lack part of the clones; where checked against another copy, unresolved V genes explain under half of the gap, and the rest is unexplained. This sample lists about 190,000 clones; approximately 75% were detected once. Together, the top ten hold about 4.4% of the sample. The sequencing sample was made of PBMCs. The receptors originated from a man aged 25 to 45 in good health and CMV-seropositive.

The V gene is TRBV30, the J gene TRBJ2-7; the D gene is possibly TRBD1 (5 bases). The CDR3 totals 13 residues. V was shortened by 0 bases and J by 1 base, with 7 bases between the two germline ends. Germline CDR1 and CDR2: GTSNPN and SVGIG (reference sequence). DNA for the CDR3: TGTGCCTGGAGTGTAGCAGGGTCCTACGAGCAGTACTTC. Its translation is CAWSVAGSYEQYF.

The chain couples TRBV27 to TRBJ2-7, with 12 bases matching TRBD1. This CDR3 comprises 16 residues. Trimming at V came to 5 bases and at J to 5 bases, leaving 10 bases not matched to a gene. The germline gives CDR1 MNHEY, CDR2 SMNVEV (reference sequence). The CDR3 DNA reads as TGTGCCAGCAGTCTCTTGGGACAGGGGGCGCTTCACGAGCAGTACTTC. Protein: CASSLLGQGALHEQYF.

This clone has only a few counts. The V and J genes are TRBV7-9 and TRBJ2-5; TRBD2 might be the D (5 bases). Trimming took off 5 bases at V and 1 base at J, with 8 bases between the two ends. CDR3 size: 13 residues. Looked up from germline, CDR1 is SEHNR and CDR2 is FQNEAQ (reference sequence). The CDR3 region is CASSEDSQETQYF. Here the CDR3 DNA reads TGTGCCAGCAGCGAGGACTCCCAAGAGACCCAGTACTTC.

V is TRBV19 and J is TRBJ1-4; 9 bases line up with TRBD1. V shed 5 bases, J shed 7 bases, and the junction held 8 bases outside the gene matches. Germline loops: CDR1 LNHDA, CDR2 SQIVND (reference sequence). This CDR3 has 15 residues. The CDR3: CASSPWTGASEKLFF. The CDR3 DNA sequence: TGTGCCAGTAGTCCGTGGACAGGGGCAAGTGAAAAACTGTTTTTT.

The V call is TRBV5-6, the J call TRBJ1-5; TRBD1 aligns across 11 bases. Germline loops: CDR1 SGHDT, CDR2 YYEEEE. The CDR3 loop spans 18 amino acids. With V trimmed by 2 bases and J by 1 base, 8 bases remained unmatched. The CDR3 sequence: CASSFGTGGGKSNQPQHF. CDR3 in DNA: TGTGCCAGCAGCTTCGGGACAGGGGGAGGAAAGAGCAATCAGCCCCAGCATTTT.

The chain joins TRBV28 to TRBJ2-1; 9 positions agree with TRBD2. The CDR3 extends over 14 amino acids. Germline CDR1 is MDHEN and CDR2 is SYDVKM. The CDR3 reads CSLGGRGGTNEQFF. The CDR3 DNA sequence: TGTTCCCTAGGGGGGCGGGGGGGCACCAATGAGCAGTTCTTC.

The chain employs TRBV18 and TRBJ2-7; D is unclear. The CDR3 totals 14 residues. CDR1 and CDR2 (germline): KGHSH, LQKENI. V was cut by 0 bases and J by 0 bases, with 6 bases left in between. For the CDR3, the DNA is TGTGCCAGCTCACCACCGGCCGACTCCTACGAGCAGTACTTC. Translated, it gives CASSPPADSYEQYF. Based on the CDR3 plus reference TRBV18 and TRBJ2-7, the full variable domain is NAGVMQNPRHLVRRRGQEARLRCSPMKGHSHVYWYRQLPEEGLKFMVYLQKENIIDESGMPKERFSAEFPKEGPSILRIQQVVRGDSAAYFCASSPPADSYEQYFGPGTRLTVT.

This clone showed up just a few times. This chain joins TRBV7-9 and TRBJ1-2; D uncertain. CDR3 length equals 16 residues. V dropped 2 bases and J dropped 3 bases, with 16 bases sitting between them. Germline-derived CDR1 and CDR2 are SEHNR and FQNEAQ (reference sequence). Here the CDR3 DNA reads TGTGCCAGCAGCTTACCGGACCGACCGCGGGACTATGGCTACACCTTC. Protein product: CASSLPDRPRDYGYTF. The full variable domain, completed using reference TRBV7-9 and TRBJ1-2, is DTGVSQNPRHKITKRGQNVTFRCDPISEHNRLYWYRQTLGQGPEFLTYFQNEAQLEKSRLLSDRFSAERPKGSFSTLEIQRTEQGDSAMYLCASSLPDRPRDYGYTFGSGTRLTVV.

This chain connects TRBV29-1 to TRBJ2-3, with 12 bases that match TRBD1. The trim removed 7 bases at V and 0 bases at J, leaving 5 bases unmatched. Germline V CDR1 and CDR2: SQVTM, ANQGSEA. CDR3 length equals 15 residues. CDR3 region: CSARDRGRSTDTQYF. CDR3 coding DNA: TGCAGCGCCAGGGACAGGGGGCGAAGCACAGATACGCAGTATTTT.

This clone has just a few counts. The V call is TRBV19, the J call TRBJ1-5; the D is unclear. The CDR3 extends over 17 amino acids. The ends were cut back, 0 bases at V and 1 base at J, with 13 bases in the middle. Germline-derived CDR1 and CDR2 are LNHDA and SQIVND (reference sequence). The CDR3 here is CASSIDRREESNQPQHF. As DNA, the CDR3 is TGTGCCAGTAGTATAGATCGGCGGGAGGAGAGCAATCAGCCCCAGCATTTT. Full variable domain (outside the CDR3, taken from reference TRBV19 and TRBJ1-5): DGGITQSPKYLFRKEGQNVTLSCEQNLNHDAMYWYRQDPGQGLRLIYYSQIVNDFQKGDIAEGYSVSREKKESFPLTVTSAQKNPTAFYLCASSIDRREESNQPQHFGDGTRLSIL.

The sample holds a few counts of this clone. The chain couples TRBV25-1 to TRBJ1-2; D possibly corresponds to TRBD1 (5 bases). V gave up 5 bases and J gave up 8 bases, with 18 bases separating them. The germline CDR1 and CDR2 sequences are MGHDK and SYGVNS. The CDR3 loop spans 14 amino acids. CDR3 protein: CASSLGWGVRGYTF. CDR3 in DNA: TGTGCCAGCAGTCTGGGGTGGGGGGTACGGGGCTACACCTTC.

This clone has more than one count but fewer than ten. The chain uses TRBV5-1 and TRBJ2-1; TRBD2 aligns across 7 bases. J was trimmed by 7 bases and V by 6 bases; bases with no gene match: 16. The germline V gene encodes CDR1 SGHRS and CDR2 YFSETQ. The CDR3 extends over 16 amino acids. CDR3 nucleotides: TGCGCCAGCAAGGGGCCGAGGGGAGGGATGGGAAATGAGCAGTTCTTC. This codes for CASKGPRGGMGNEQFF.

The rearrangement uses TRBV30 and TRBJ2-7; D might be TRBD1 (6 bases). Between the trimmed V and J ends, which lost 5 bases and 7 bases, there was a span of 18 bases. Germline lookup yields CDR1 GTSNPN and CDR2 SVGIG (reference sequence). The CDR3 is made up of 13 amino acids. This CDR3 reads CAWSTGTKKEQYF. The CDR3 nucleotides read TGTGCCTGGTCGACCGGGACAAAAAAGGAGCAGTACTTC.